The sequence of this T cell receptor (beta chain) was determined in a study of OX40 agonist ivuxolimab in advanced cancers. Study as a whole: Patients received the agonistic anti-OX40 (CD134) antibody ivuxolimab. Study-level results: Antigen specificity of clonally expanded peripheral T cells was not established. Expanded clones were, on average, more numerous in CD8+ T cells than in CD4+. Low normalized T-cell clonal expansion also characterized some of the nonresponders.

The V and J ends lost 4 bases and 5 bases, in that order; junction bases with no gene match: 2. CDR1 is SGHRS and CDR2 is YFSETQ in the germline V gene. The length of the CDR3 is 13 residues. Assay used: immunoSEQ multiplex PCR; TCRdb lists only in-frame clones, some missing. The sample lists tens of thousands of clones, 87% occurring once. The sample holds one count of this clone. Antigen: not known. The chain combines TRBV5-1 with TRBJ2-4; 8 bases line up with TRBD1. The sequencing used CD4+ or CD8+ T cells sorted from blood, collected in a trial of the OX40 agonist ivuxolimab. The receptor was isolated from an adult with an advanced solid tumor such as melanoma, head and neck, liver or kidney cancer. The CDR3 loop reads CASSPGQENIQYF. CDR3 coding DNA: TGCGCCAGCAGCCCGGGACAGGAAAACATTCAGTACTTC.